These 23 T cell receptor beta chains were all obtained from the same sample, sequenced in a study of cytomegalovirus exposure and HLA in healthy donors. In the PCR, 60 Vbeta and 13 Jbeta primers were used. Sequenced by immunoSEQ multiplex PCR; TCRdb stores in-frame clones only, minus some. The table lists 180,000 or so clones, around 82% of them singletons. The sequencing sample was made of PBMCs. The source of these receptors is a male donor in good health and CMV-seronegative.

The genes are TRBV29-1 and TRBJ1-2; D is unclear. Germline loops: CDR1 SQVTM, CDR2 ANQGSEA. V shed 7 bases and J shed 4 bases, with 10 bases lying between them. The CDR3 has 11 residues. The CDR3 DNA sequence: TGCAGCGCCTCGCTAATCTATGGCTACACCTTC. Translating gives CSASLIYGYTF.

The V gene is TRBV2, the J gene TRBJ2-5; a weak D match, TRBD2 (6 bases). This CDR3 region has 14 residues. Per the germline V gene, CDR1 is SNHLY and CDR2 is FYNNEI. The V and J ends lost 6 bases and 2 bases respectively, with 13 bases between them. The chain's CDR3 is CASSRPGVQETQYF. DNA of the CDR3: TGTGCCAGCAGCCGACCGGGGGTACAAGAGACCCAGTACTTC.

This chain connects TRBV6-5 to TRBJ1-5; no clear D gene. This CDR3 is built from 15 residues. Germline V gene lookup returns CDR1 MNHEY and CDR2 SVGAGI. V was cut by 4 bases and J by 2 bases, with 12 bases left in between. The CDR3 DNA reads TGTGCCAGCAGTTTTGAGGCATCCGGCAATCAGCCCCAGCATTTT. It codes for CASSFEASGNQPQHF.

The CDR3 coding sequence is TGTGCCAGCAGCTTAGTTATCGGGGAGCTGTTTTTT. It encodes CASSLVIGELFF. The V call is TRBV7-8, the J call TRBJ2-2; D unclear. The CDR3 extends over 12 amino acids. V lost 1 base and J 7 bases, leaving 4 bases between the germline ends. CDR1 is SGHVS, CDR2 FQNEAQ, per germline.

The table lists this clone with a count of one. The chain couples TRBV7-3 to TRBJ2-3; D may be TRBD2 (6 bases). Germline V lookup: CDR1 SGHTA, CDR2 FQGTGA. This CDR3 contains 18 residues. V lost 1 base to trimming and J lost 3 bases, with 20 bases between them. CDR3 DNA sequence: TGTGCCAGCAGCTTAAGTCTTAGTGTTAGCGGTGGTACAGATACGCAGTATTTT. It yields the protein CASSLSLSVSGGTDTQYF.

The J gene is TRBJ2-7, the V gene TRBV27; 8 bases line up with TRBD1. Per the germline V gene, CDR1 is MNHEY and CDR2 is SMNVEV (reference sequence). The CDR3 is 17 amino acids. J lost 0 bases, V lost 4 bases, and 11 bases had no gene match. CDR3 amino acids: CASSSTRGTGSSYEQYF. The CDR3 DNA reads TGTGCCAGCAGTTCAACGAGGGGGACAGGTTCCTCCTACGAGCAGTACTTC.

The rearrangement links TRBV14 to TRBJ1-1, with 7 bases aligning to TRBD1. CDR3 size: 15 residues. Germline CDR1 and CDR2: SGHDN and FVKESK. V was pared by 4 bases and J by 2 bases, with 7 bases of the junction left unmatched. As DNA, the CDR3 is TGTGCCAGCAGCCCCGACAGGGCTCGAAACACTGAAGCTTTCTTT. This encodes CASSPDRARNTEAFF. The full variable domain, rest sourced from reference TRBV14 and TRBJ1-1, is EAGVTQFPSHSVIEKGQTVTLRCDPISGHDNLYWYRRVMGKEIKFLLHFVKESKQDESGMPNNRFLAERTGGTYSTLKVQPAELEDSGVYFCASSPDRARNTEAFFGQGTRLTVV.

The V call is TRBV14, the J call TRBJ1-2; 7 positions match TRBD1. The CDR3 runs 15 residues. Per the germline V gene, CDR1 is SGHDN and CDR2 is FVKESK. The trim removed 4 bases at V and 4 bases at J, leaving 9 bases unmatched. In DNA form, the CDR3 reads TGTGCCAGCAGCCGAGTAGGGGGCTCTTCCTATGGCTACACCTTC. Amino acid sequence: CASSRVGGSSYGYTF.

The chain combines TRBV2 with TRBJ1-1; a weak D match, TRBD1 (5 bases). CDR3 length equals 13 residues. Germline V gene data show CDR1 as SNHLY and CDR2 as FYNNEI. The V end lost 8 bases, the J end lost 0 bases, and 10 bases lay between the germline ends. The CDR3 protein is CASPPGVNTEAFF. As DNA, the CDR3 is TGTGCCAGCCCCCCGGGGGTGAACACTGAAGCTTTCTTT. Combining the CDR3 with reference TRBV2 and TRBJ1-1 gives the whole variable domain EPEVTQTPSHQVTQMGQEVILRCVPISNHLYFYWYRQILGQKVEFLVSFYNNEISEKSEIFDDQFSVERPDGSNFTLKIRSTKLEDSAMYFCASPPGVNTEAFFGQGTRLTVV.

The J gene is TRBJ1-2, the V gene TRBV30, with D possibly matching TRBD1 (6 bases). Per germline, CDR1 GTSNPN and CDR2 SVGIG (reference sequence). Deletions cut 2 bases from V and 0 bases from J, with 22 bases between. The CDR3 runs 18 residues. CDR3 DNA: TGTGCCTGGAGTTCGCCGGGAAGGGGGAGAGGTGCTAACTATGGCTACACCTTC. Amino acids: CAWSSPGRGRGANYGYTF.

The chain is built from TRBV7-9 and TRBJ2-3; 9 bases line up with TRBD2. The length of the CDR3 is 16 residues. The V segment lost 3 bases and the J segment 4 bases; nucleotides outside the gene matches: 8. The germline V gene has CDR1 SEHNR and CDR2 FQNEAQ (reference sequence). The CDR3 sequence is CASSFSLAGRSDTQYF. The CDR3 region has the DNA TGTGCCAGCAGCTTTTCCCTAGCGGGGAGGTCAGATACGCAGTATTTT. Full variable domain (rest looked up from reference TRBV7-9 and TRBJ2-3): DTGVSQNPRHKITKRGQNVTFRCDPISEHNRLYWYRQTLGQGPEFLTYFQNEAQLEKSRLLSDRFSAERPKGSFSTLEIQRTEQGDSAMYLCASSFSLAGRSDTQYFGPGTRLTVL.

The CDR3 nucleotides read TGTGCCAGCATGACGGAGGTCATGAACACTGAAGCTTTCTTT. Its protein is CASMTEVMNTEAFF. This chain connects TRBV18 to TRBJ1-1; D is unclear. The CDR3 loop spans 14 amino acids. V shed 8 bases and J shed 0 bases, with 13 bases lying between them. Germline V lookup: CDR1 KGHSH, CDR2 LQKENI.

The chain uses TRBV2 and TRBJ1-5, with 7 bases identical to TRBD1. Germline V gene data show CDR1 as SNHLY and CDR2 as FYNNEI. The CDR3 loop spans 14 amino acids. V dropped 6 bases and J dropped 2; count of bases not matched to a gene: 4. The CDR3 loop is CASSKGTGNQPQHF. The CDR3 DNA reads as TGTGCCAGCAGCAAAGGGACAGGCAATCAGCCCCAGCATTTT.

V and J are TRBV4-1 and TRBJ2-7, with 8 bases aligning to TRBD1. The trim removed 2 bases at V and 6 bases at J, leaving 12 bases unmatched. CDR3 length equals 16 residues. Germline CDR1 and CDR2: MGHRA and YSYEKL. In DNA form, the CDR3 reads TGCGCCAGCAGCCAACCTACAGGGGGGAAGGACATCGAGCAGTACTTC. Amino acid sequence: CASSQPTGGKDIEQYF.

The chain joins TRBV6-6 to TRBJ1-2; D may be TRBD1 (6 bases). The V gene's germline CDR1 is MNHNY and CDR2 SVGAGI (reference sequence). Deletions cut 7 bases from V and 7 bases from J, with 13 bases between. This CDR3 has 12 amino acids. The CDR3 here is CASIAGGGGYTF. In DNA form, the CDR3 reads TGTGCCAGCATTGCGGGGGGCGGTGGCTACACCTTC.

V usage is TRBV19 and J usage is TRBJ1-5; 7 bases fit TRBD1. The CDR3 contains 14 residues. Germline V gene data show CDR1 as LNHDA and CDR2 as SQIVND (reference sequence). J gave up 7 bases and V 1 base, and 4 bases lay outside the gene matches. CDR3 bases: TGTGCCAGTAGTATAGGAACAGGGGTCCAGCCCCAGCATTTT. Amino acids: CASSIGTGVQPQHF.

V gene TRBV7-2 combines with J gene TRBJ2-1; D perhaps matches TRBD1 (5 bases). V shed 4 bases and J shed 10 bases, with 11 bases lying between them. Germline values: CDR1 SGHTA, CDR2 FQGNSA. The CDR3 is made up of 12 amino acids. CDR3 DNA: TGTGCCAGCAGCTCCTCTGGGGCCGAGCAGTTCTTC. Encoded protein: CASSSSGAEQFF.

The chain uses TRBV10-2 and TRBJ2-5, with TRBD2 matching 12 bases. Germline V CDR1 and CDR2: WSHSY, SAAADI. CDR3 length: 18 residues. Unmatched junction bases numbered 9, after V lost 4 bases and J lost 0 bases. The CDR3 region is CASSGTTSGGRYQETQYF. The CDR3 nucleotides read TGCGCCAGCAGTGGGACGACTAGCGGGGGCCGCTACCAAGAGACCCAGTACTTC.

The chain recombines TRBV5-4 with TRBJ2-5; 8 nucleotides align to TRBD1. TRBJ2-7 matches the DNA end more closely, so the J call is doubtful. Germline CDR1 is SGHNT and CDR2 is YYREEE (reference sequence). The CDR3 contains 13 residues. CDR3 residues: CASSFDRGYEQYF. The CDR3 coding sequence is TGTGCCAGCAGCTTCGACAGGGGCTACGAGCAGTACTTC.

This clone was seen more than once but under ten times. The genes are TRBV29-1 and TRBJ1-4; TRBD1 might be the D (5 bases). The CDR3 covers 17 residues. V lost 4 bases to trimming and J lost 5 bases, with 23 bases between them. Germline V gene sequence: CDR1 SQVTM, CDR2 ANQGSEA. DNA of the CDR3: TGCAGCGTTGGCAAGTCACCCGTGGCAGGGAAGAATGAAAAACTGTTTTTT. Its translation is CSVGKSPVAGKNEKLFF. The variable domain in full, with the rest retrieved from reference TRBV29-1 and TRBJ1-4, is SAVISQKPSRDICQRGTSLTIQCQVDSQVTMMFWYRQQPGQSLTLIATANQGSEATYESGFVIDKFPISRPNLTFSTLTVSNMSPEDSSIYLCSVGKSPVAGKNEKLFFGSGTQLSVL.

The V gene is TRBV6-1, the J gene TRBJ2-3; TRBD2 matches 8 bases. The germline CDR1 and CDR2 sequences are MNHNS and SASEGT. V lost 4 bases, J lost 7 bases, and 13 bases stayed unmatched. This CDR3 region has 16 residues. The DNA for the CDR3 is TGTGCCAGCAGTGCCTTTGGGGCGGGAGGAGGTAATACGCAGTATTTT. Encoded protein: CASSAFGAGGGNTQYF.

This clone was found once. This chain links TRBV28 with TRBJ2-7; perhaps TRBD2 as D (6 bases). V was trimmed by 6 bases and J by 9 bases, leaving 24 bases between them. The CDR3 loop spans 15 amino acids. Germline V lookup: CDR1 MDHEN, CDR2 SYDVKM. DNA for the CDR3: TGTGCCAGCAGCGGAGGGGACTGGTCTTCTTTCGGGCAGTACTTC. Protein: CASSGGDWSSFGQYF.

The rearrangement links TRBV9 to TRBJ2-1, with 10 bases aligning to TRBD2. The V segment lost 2 bases and the J segment 8 bases; nucleotides outside the gene matches: 16. This CDR3 spans 18 amino acids. Germline V gene lookup returns CDR1 SGDLS and CDR2 YYNGEE. CDR3 region: CASSVTVRKSGRADEQFF. The CDR3 DNA reads TGTGCCAGCAGCGTGACTGTGCGTAAGAGCGGGAGGGCCGATGAGCAGTTCTTC.